Presented here are 24 T cell receptor beta chains from one specimen sequenced in a study of blood T cell repertoires in COVID-19. Profiled with immunoSEQ multiplex PCR; TCRdb holds only in-frame clones, not every one. This repertoire shows approximately 200,000 clones, about four fifths found once; its top ten account for less than 2.5%. The source material was peripheral blood. The origin of the receptors is a woman between 55 and 75 years old with acute or convalescent COVID-19.

The V and J genes are TRBV6-1 and TRBJ2-6, with 11 bases fitting TRBD1. V lost 2 bases to trimming and J lost 0 bases; unmatched junction nucleotides: 12. The germline gives CDR1 MNHNS, CDR2 SASEGT. The CDR3 covers 21 residues. In DNA, the CDR3 is TGTGCCAGCAGTGAATGGGGACAGGGGGTATCCTCCTACTCTGGGGCCAACGTCCTGACTTTC. Amino acid sequence: CASSEWGQGVSSYSGANVLTF.

The rearrangement links TRBV27 to TRBJ2-7; D might be TRBD1 (5 bases). The V gene's germline CDR1 is MNHEY and CDR2 SMNVEV (reference sequence). Trimming left V 3 bases short and J 3 bases short, with 12 bases between. CDR3 length equals 14 residues. This CDR3 reads CASSFQGGHYEQYF. CDR3 bases: TGTGCCAGCAGTTTCCAGGGCGGCCACTACGAGCAGTACTTC.

A few counts support this clone. The chain links TRBV6-5 to TRBJ1-5; D gene unclear. Germline CDR1 reads MNHEY; CDR2 reads SVGAGI. This CDR3 region has 15 residues. Trimming took 8 bases from V and 6 from J, leaving 20 bases between them. The CDR3 region has the DNA TGTGCCAGCGCAACGGGGAGGTCAAAGTTTCAGCCCCAGCATTTT. Its protein is CASATGRSKFQPQHF.

The chain has TRBV28 and TRBJ1-1; D is ambiguous. From germline, CDR1 is MDHEN and CDR2 SYDVKM. The CDR3 runs 15 residues. Trimming took 4 bases from V and 1 from J, leaving 13 bases between them. The CDR3: CASSSPVDSNTEAFF. CDR3 sequence (DNA): TGTGCCAGCAGTTCCCCAGTAGACTCGAACACTGAAGCTTTCTTT.

The gene calls are TRBV6-2 or TRBV6-3 and TRBJ1-4; no clear D. CDR1 MNHEY and CDR2 SVGEGT come from the germline V gene. The CDR3 is 14 residues long. The V end was cut by 2 bases, the J end by 7 bases, with 11 bases between. CDR3 region: CASSYALGGEKLFF. For the CDR3, the DNA is TGTGCCAGCAGTTACGCCCTCGGAGGTGAAAAACTGTTTTTT.

The chain links TRBV5-1 to TRBJ1-2; possibly TRBD1 for D (6 bases). The CDR3 extends over 13 amino acids. CDR1 is SGHRS and CDR2 is YFSETQ in the germline V gene. Trimming stripped 0 bases from V and 4 bases from J, with 7 bases between. The CDR3 coding sequence is TGCGCCAGCAGCTTGGAACAGGGCTATGGCTACACCTTC. Protein sequence: CASSLEQGYGYTF.

The chain couples TRBV30 to TRBJ1-5; no clear D. The CDR3 has 14 amino acids. V shed 2 bases and J shed 3 bases, with 11 bases lying between them. The germline gives CDR1 GTSNPN, CDR2 SVGIG (reference sequence). The CDR3 DNA follows: TGTGCCTGGAGTTCCGGGTCACACAATCAGCCCCAGCATTTT. It translates to CAWSSGSHNQPQHF.

The gene calls are TRBV19 and TRBJ1-1; D is unclear. This CDR3 spans 14 amino acids. Germline loops: CDR1 LNHDA, CDR2 SQIVND (reference sequence). V lost 2 bases and J lost 7, with 14 bases in between. CDR3 in DNA: TGTGCCAGTAGTATACACGAGGGTTTTGGTGAAGCTTTCTTT. Translated, it gives CASSIHEGFGEAFF.

The table lists this clone with a count of one. The V and J genes are TRBV9 and TRBJ2-7, with 13 bases fitting TRBD2. CDR1 is SGDLS, CDR2 YYNGEE, per germline. After removal of 3 bases from V and 0 bases from J, the junction contained 9 bases not matched to a gene. The CDR3 is 18 residues long. CDR3 loop: CASSAGTSGDKSSYEQYF. CDR3 bases: TGTGCCAGCAGCGCCGGGACTAGCGGGGATAAAAGCTCCTACGAGCAGTACTTC.

The chain has TRBV19 and TRBJ1-1; possible D gene TRBD1, 6 bases. Germline CDR1 and CDR2: LNHDA and SQIVND (reference sequence). CDR3 size: 22 residues. V was cut by 1 base and J by 0 bases, with 30 bases left in between. Here the CDR3 DNA reads TGTGCCAGTAGTATAGGGCAAGGGGGAAGCCTCCCTTCTGCATTCATGAACACTGAAGCTTTCTTT. Translating gives CASSIGQGGSLPSAFMNTEAFF.

V usage is TRBV25-1 and J usage is TRBJ1-2; possible D gene TRBD1, 6 bases. Between the trimmed V and J ends, which lost 7 bases and 5 bases, there was a span of 17 bases. CDR1 is MGHDK, CDR2 SYGVNS, per germline. This CDR3 is built from 14 residues. The CDR3 spells CASIASGQNYGYTF. The CDR3, as DNA: TGTGCCAGCATAGCGTCCGGACAGAATTATGGCTACACCTTC.

The rearrangement uses TRBV4-2 and TRBJ1-1; D remains ambiguous. The V end was cut by 2 bases, the J end by 3 bases, with 22 bases between. Germline V gene lookup returns CDR1 LGHNA and CDR2 YNFKEQ. CDR3 length equals 18 residues. The CDR3: CASSQRLSGVWEDTEAFF. CDR3 DNA sequence: TGTGCCAGCAGCCAAAGGCTAAGCGGGGTTTGGGAAGACACTGAAGCTTTCTTT.

The chain carries TRBV4-1 and TRBJ2-3; D not certain. CDR1 is MGHRA, CDR2 YSYEKL, per germline. Trimming took 1 base from V and 3 from J, leaving 8 bases between them. CDR3 length: 14 residues. In DNA, the CDR3 is TGCGCCAGCAGCCAAGCTACGAATACAGATACGCAGTATTTT. Protein product: CASSQATNTDTQYF.

The CDR3 coding sequence is TGTGCCAGCAGTGAAATCACAACATCCGCCGGGGAGCTGTTTTTT. This codes for CASSEITTSAGELFF. This rearrangement joins TRBV2 to TRBJ2-2; D not resolved. Trimming took 2 bases from V and 6 from J, leaving 13 bases between them. This CDR3 region has 15 residues. CDR1 SNHLY and CDR2 FYNNEI come from the germline V gene.

The chain carries TRBV5-5 and TRBJ1-2; D is unresolved. The CDR3 spans 16 residues. Germline CDR1 is SGHKS and CDR2 is YYEKEE (reference sequence). V was trimmed by 1 base and J by 0 bases, leaving 13 bases between them. This CDR3 is CASSLLSLPSNYGYTF. In DNA form, the CDR3 reads TGTGCCAGCAGCTTGTTATCACTGCCCTCTAACTATGGCTACACCTTC.

CDR3 DNA: TGTGCCTGGAGCCGGGATCGGTCCTCTAGCTCCTATAATTCACCCCTCCACTTT. Its protein is CAWSRDRSSSSYNSPLHF. The chain is built from TRBV30 and TRBJ1-6, with D uncertain. The CDR3 runs 18 residues. V was trimmed by 3 bases and J by 0 bases, leaving 18 bases between them. In germline, CDR1 is GTSNPN, CDR2 SVGIG (reference sequence).

This clone was detected once. The rearrangement joins TRBV6-2 or TRBV6-3 to TRBJ2-1; D may be TRBD2 (6 bases). CDR3 length equals 14 residues. V was cut by 6 bases and J by 5 bases, with 14 bases left in between. Germline lookup yields CDR1 MNHEY and CDR2 SVGEGT. Here the CDR3 reads CASSWDFPNNEQFF. The CDR3 DNA sequence: TGTGCCAGCAGCTGGGACTTCCCCAACAATGAGCAGTTCTTC.

The sample holds many counts of this clone. V and J are TRBV4-1 and TRBJ2-1; 8 positions match TRBD2. The CDR3 has 13 amino acids. Germline V gene sequence: CDR1 MGHRA, CDR2 YSYEKL. After removal of 4 bases from V and 14 bases from J, the junction contained 10 bases not matched to a gene. CDR3 sequence (DNA): TGCGCCAGCAGCCCCGGAGTAGGAGCGGGGGAGTTCTTC. Encoded protein: CASSPGVGAGEFF.

The J gene is TRBJ1-6, the V gene TRBV27; D uncertain. This CDR3 comprises 12 residues. Per the germline V gene, CDR1 is MNHEY and CDR2 is SMNVEV (reference sequence). V was pared by 5 bases and J by 6 bases, with 5 bases between. This CDR3 is CASSPPNSPLHF. CDR3 bases: TGTGCCAGCAGTCCTCCTAATTCACCCCTCCACTTT.

This rearrangement joins TRBV5-6 to TRBJ1-5; D uncertain. V was trimmed by 1 base and J by 1 base, leaving 6 bases between them. The CDR3 contains 14 residues. Germline CDR1 SGHDT, CDR2 YYEEEE. The CDR3 reads CASSLSMSNQPQHF. For the CDR3, the DNA is TGTGCCAGCAGCTTGTCTATGAGCAATCAGCCCCAGCATTTT.

This chain links TRBV2 with TRBJ1-5; TRBD1 is a possible D gene (6 bases). CDR3 length equals 16 residues. Germline V gene sequence: CDR1 SNHLY, CDR2 FYNNEI. V was shortened by 7 bases and J by 6 bases, with 22 bases between the two germline ends. The CDR3 DNA is TGTGCCAGCAACAAGGAGAGGACAGTTGCGGGTCAGCCCCAGCATTTT. This gives the protein CASNKERTVAGQPQHF.

V gene TRBV4-1 combines with J gene TRBJ1-5; 11 nucleotides agree with TRBD1. This CDR3 has 17 residues. After removal of 4 bases from V and 2 bases from J, the junction contained 7 bases not matched to a gene. The germline CDR1 and CDR2 sequences are MGHRA and YSYEKL. This CDR3 is CASSPRTGGLGNQPQHF. The CDR3 DNA reads as TGCGCCAGCAGCCCAAGGACAGGGGGCCTGGGCAATCAGCCCCAGCATTTT.

The V and J genes are TRBV2 and TRBJ1-6, with a tentative D call TRBD1 (5 bases). The CDR3 totals 17 residues. With 5 bases removed from V and 0 bases from J, the gap between germline ends came to 14 bases. Germline CDR1 is SNHLY and CDR2 is FYNNEI. The chain's CDR3 is CASSPGFLSSYNSPLHF. CDR3 sequence (DNA): TGTGCCAGCAGTCCAGGGTTCCTTAGCTCCTATAATTCACCCCTCCACTTT.

V gene TRBV6-2 or TRBV6-3 combines with J gene TRBJ1-1; D unresolved. Germline CDR1 MNHEY, CDR2 SVGEGT. CDR3 size: 16 residues. Trimming shortened V by 2 bases and J by 4 bases, and 17 bases separated the two germline ends. As DNA, the CDR3 is TGTGCCAGCAGTTACCTTCAAGCCCCCCCTGGCACTGAAGCTTTCTTT. Amino acids: CASSYLQAPPGTEAFF.